The rows below give T cell receptor beta chains drawn from one sample of a study of blood T cell repertoires in COVID-19. The repertoire was sequenced with immunoSEQ multiplex PCR; TCRdb's copy has only in-frame clones and lacks some. Of approximately 220,000 clones in the sample, 85% to 90% were seen once. Material for sequencing was PBMCs or T cells enriched from blood (not recorded which). The receptor source for this set is a man aged 30 to 39 who had recovered from COVID-19. The CDR3 runs from the conserved cysteine through the conserved F or W. The order of the fields is clone size, D gene, V gene, J gene, CDR3 DNA, CDR3 protein. A D gene is named only where the DNA matches it firmly. Only part of the rows carry a size: once, few, many, or a class if the clone is expanded.

clone_size: NA; d_call: NA; v_call: TRBV7-2; j_call: TRBJ2-5; cdr3_nt: TGTGCCAGCAGCTTTTCCCTAGGTCTCCAAGAGACCCAGTACTTC; cdr3_aa: CASSFSLGLQETQYF
clone_size: NA; d_call: TRBD1; v_call: TRBV10-3; j_call: TRBJ1-3; cdr3_nt: TGTGCCATCAGTGACCGGGACAGGGCACGGGGAAACACCATATATTTT; cdr3_aa: CAISDRDRARGNTIYF
clone_size: NA; d_call: TRBD2; v_call: TRBV7-6; j_call: TRBJ2-7; cdr3_nt: TGTGCCAGCAGCCGGGGGACTAAAGCACTCTACGAGCAGTACTTC; cdr3_aa: CASSRGTKALYEQYF
clone_size: many; d_call: NA; v_call: TRBV2; j_call: TRBJ2-5; cdr3_nt: TGTGCCAGCAGTGATTTAAGAGGGCTGCAGACCCAGTACTTC; cdr3_aa: CASSDLRGLQTQYF
clone_size: NA; d_call: TRBD1; v_call: TRBV10-2; j_call: TRBJ2-5; cdr3_nt: TGCGCCAGCAGTCAGGGGGCGCGACAAGAGACCCAGTACTTC; cdr3_aa: CASSQGARQETQYF
clone_size: NA; d_call: NA; v_call: TRBV7-2; j_call: TRBJ2-2; cdr3_nt: TGTGCCAGCAGCCAGGACAGTTTGAACACCGGGGAGCTGTTTTTT; cdr3_aa: CASSQDSLNTGELFF
clone_size: few; d_call: NA; v_call: TRBV6-5; j_call: TRBJ2-2; cdr3_nt: TGTGCCAGCAGTTATCGAGAGAACACCGGGGAGCTGTTTTTT; cdr3_aa: CASSYRENTGELFF
clone_size: NA; d_call: NA; v_call: TRBV19; j_call: TRBJ1-5; cdr3_nt: TGTGCCAGTAGATGGGTGGAGGGCATGTACCAGCCCCAGCATTTT; cdr3_aa: CASRWVEGMYQPQHF
clone_size: NA; d_call: NA; v_call: TRBV18; j_call: TRBJ1-1; cdr3_nt: TGTGCCAGCTCACCACTCGTACAAATGAACACTGAAGCTTTCTTT; cdr3_aa: CASSPLVQMNTEAFF
clone_size: once; d_call: NA; v_call: TRBV20-1; j_call: TRBJ1-2; cdr3_nt: TGCAGTGCTAGTCCCCCTTTCGGACGGGAGCGTGGCTACACCTTC; cdr3_aa: CSASPPFGRERGYTF
clone_size: NA; d_call: TRBD2; v_call: TRBV7-8; j_call: TRBJ2-3; cdr3_nt: TGTGCCAGCAGCCGGAGCGGGGGGGCCGCAGATACGCAGTATTTT; cdr3_aa: CASSRSGGAADTQYF
clone_size: NA; d_call: TRBD2; v_call: TRBV20-1; j_call: TRBJ2-5; cdr3_nt: TGCAGTGCTAGTCGGGGGGGCCGTGAGACCCAGTACTTC; cdr3_aa: CSASRGGRETQYF
clone_size: NA; d_call: TRBD1; v_call: TRBV13; j_call: TRBJ1-2; cdr3_nt: TGTGCCAGCAGCTTAGTAAAGTCCGGGACAGGGAGATTTGGCTACACCTTC; cdr3_aa: CASSLVKSGTGRFGYTF
clone_size: NA; d_call: NA; v_call: TRBV15; j_call: TRBJ1-4; cdr3_nt: TGTGCCACCAGCAGTCAAGGGGGTAATGAAAAACTGTTTTTT; cdr3_aa: CATSSQGGNEKLFF
clone_size: NA; d_call: TRBD1; v_call: TRBV5-1; j_call: TRBJ2-7; cdr3_nt: TGCGCCAGCAGCTTGGCGGGACAGGTCAGCTCCTACGAGCAGTACTTC; cdr3_aa: CASSLAGQVSSYEQYF
clone_size: NA; d_call: TRBD2; v_call: TRBV7-9; j_call: TRBJ2-1; cdr3_nt: TGTGCCAGCAGCTTACCGGGACTAGCTTGGCAGTTCTTC; cdr3_aa: CASSLPGLAWQFF
clone_size: once; d_call: TRBD1; v_call: TRBV28; j_call: TRBJ1-2; cdr3_nt: TGTGCCAGCAGTTTGCCTCAGGGGGCCTTCGGCTACACCTTC; cdr3_aa: CASSLPQGAFGYTF
clone_size: NA; d_call: NA; v_call: TRBV30; j_call: TRBJ1-2; cdr3_nt: TGTGCCTGGGAGGGACTCGGGGTCACAGCTAACTATGGCTACACCTTC; cdr3_aa: CAWEGLGVTANYGYTF
clone_size: NA; d_call: NA; v_call: TRBV5-1; j_call: TRBJ2-3; cdr3_nt: TGCGCCAGCAGCTTGGCCACCGTAGCGGCAGATACGCAGTATTTT; cdr3_aa: CASSLATVAADTQYF
clone_size: NA; d_call: TRBD1; v_call: TRBV5-5; j_call: TRBJ1-1; cdr3_nt: TGTGCCAGCAGCCAAACCCACACAGGGGGCGCGGTGGTCTTCACTGAAGCTTTCTTT; cdr3_aa: CASSQTHTGGAVVFTEAFF
clone_size: NA; d_call: NA; v_call: TRBV7-2; j_call: TRBJ1-4; cdr3_nt: TGTGCCAGCAGTCAACAGGGAACTGAAAAACTGTTTTTT; cdr3_aa: CASSQQGTEKLFF
clone_size: NA; d_call: TRBD2; v_call: TRBV10-1; j_call: TRBJ2-3; cdr3_nt: TGCGCCAGCAGCCCAGTGCTAGCGGGCGATACGCAGTATTTT; cdr3_aa: CASSPVLAGDTQYF
clone_size: NA; d_call: NA; v_call: TRBV12-5; j_call: TRBJ1-1; cdr3_nt: TGTGCTAGTGGCCTGGGAGGGAACACTGAAGCTTTCTTT; cdr3_aa: CASGLGGNTEAFF
clone_size: NA; d_call: NA; v_call: TRBV2; j_call: TRBJ1-3; cdr3_nt: TGTGCCAGCAGTGCCCGGAGGGAGAGCTCTGGAAACACCATATATTTT; cdr3_aa: CASSARRESSGNTIYF
clone_size: NA; d_call: NA; v_call: TRBV25-1; j_call: TRBJ2-7; cdr3_nt: TGTGCCAGCAGTGAATTGGAGGGGAGAGGTTCCTACGAGCAGTACTTC; cdr3_aa: CASSELEGRGSYEQYF
clone_size: NA; d_call: NA; v_call: TRBV4-3; j_call: TRBJ1-5; cdr3_nt: TGCGCCAGCAGCCAAGATCGGGGGGATCAGCCCCAGCATTTT; cdr3_aa: CASSQDRGDQPQHF
clone_size: once; d_call: NA; v_call: TRBV2; j_call: TRBJ1-6; cdr3_nt: TGTGCCAGCAGTGATCGGGGTGTAGGTAATTCACCCCTCCACTTT; cdr3_aa: CASSDRGVGNSPLHF
clone_size: NA; d_call: NA; v_call: TRBV28; j_call: TRBJ2-1; cdr3_nt: TGTGCCAGCAGTGAGGGTCGTGGGCCTAGGGTCCGGGGAGTCAAGTTCTTC; cdr3_aa: CASSEGRGPRVRGVKFF
clone_size: NA; d_call: NA; v_call: TRBV6-2/TRBV6-3; j_call: TRBJ2-3; cdr3_nt: TGTGCCAGCAGTTCGACTAGGTTCTCAGATACGCAGTATTTT; cdr3_aa: CASSSTRFSDTQYF
clone_size: NA; d_call: NA; v_call: TRBV30; j_call: TRBJ2-2; cdr3_nt: TGTGCCTGGAGTTCCAAGCGTTCCGGGGAGCTGTTTTTT; cdr3_aa: CAWSSKRSGELFF
clone_size: few; d_call: TRBD2; v_call: TRBV6-1; j_call: TRBJ2-7; cdr3_nt: TGTGCCAGCAGTGAAATGAGCGGGAGCTCCTACGAGCAGTACTTC; cdr3_aa: CASSEMSGSSYEQYF
clone_size: NA; d_call: TRBD1; v_call: TRBV6-7; j_call: TRBJ2-7; cdr3_nt: TGTGCCAGCAGTTACCTACGGACAGGGGGCCCTTCTTGGGGCGAGCAGTACTTC; cdr3_aa: CASSYLRTGGPSWGEQYF
clone_size: few; d_call: NA; v_call: TRBV6-2/TRBV6-3; j_call: TRBJ1-6; cdr3_nt: TGTGCCAGCAGTTACTCTTCGGGGGGATTCAGGAGCTCCTATAATTCACCCCTCCACTTT; cdr3_aa: CASSYSSGGFRSSYNSPLHF
clone_size: NA; d_call: NA; v_call: TRBV7-9; j_call: TRBJ2-7; cdr3_nt: TGTGCCAGCAGCTCGACGCGGGCCTACGAGCAGTACTTC; cdr3_aa: CASSSTRAYEQYF
clone_size: NA; d_call: NA; v_call: TRBV27; j_call: TRBJ2-1; cdr3_nt: TGTGCCAGCAGTTCGTACAGCTACAATGAGCAGTTCTTC; cdr3_aa: CASSSYSYNEQFF
clone_size: NA; d_call: NA; v_call: TRBV5-1; j_call: TRBJ1-5; cdr3_nt: TGCGCCAGCAGCCCAAGGTCAGGGGGCAATCAGCCCCAGCATTTT; cdr3_aa: CASSPRSGGNQPQHF
clone_size: NA; d_call: NA; v_call: TRBV14; j_call: TRBJ2-7; cdr3_nt: TGTGCCAGCAGCCAAGTTCGTGACTTCTACGAGCAGTACTTC; cdr3_aa: CASSQVRDFYEQYF
clone_size: once; d_call: TRBD2; v_call: TRBV11-2; j_call: TRBJ2-1; cdr3_nt: TGTGCCAGCAGCGGAAAGACTAGCGGATTAAACAATGAGCAGTTCTTC; cdr3_aa: CASSGKTSGLNNEQFF
clone_size: NA; d_call: NA; v_call: TRBV5-8; j_call: TRBJ1-2; cdr3_nt: TGTGCCAGCAGCAGAGGGGGGGTTGTGCGTGGCTACACCTTC; cdr3_aa: CASSRGGVVRGYTF
clone_size: once; d_call: NA; v_call: TRBV2; j_call: TRBJ1-5; cdr3_nt: TGTGCCAGCAGTGGCTTAGGGGGCAATCAGCCCCAGCATTTT; cdr3_aa: CASSGLGGNQPQHF
clone_size: once; d_call: TRBD1; v_call: TRBV27; j_call: TRBJ2-7; cdr3_nt: TGTGCCAGCAGTTTAAGGGGGCGGATACGTATTGAGCAGTACTTC; cdr3_aa: CASSLRGRIRIEQYF
clone_size: NA; d_call: NA; v_call: TRBV7-6; j_call: TRBJ1-3; cdr3_nt: TGTGCCAGCAGCTTATGGGGGGAGAGCACCATATATTTT; cdr3_aa: CASSLWGESTIYF
clone_size: NA; d_call: NA; v_call: TRBV6-5; j_call: TRBJ1-4; cdr3_nt: TGTGCCAGCAGTTCAATTAGGGGGACAACTAATGAAAAACTGTTTTTT; cdr3_aa: CASSSIRGTTNEKLFF
clone_size: NA; d_call: TRBD1; v_call: TRBV5-1; j_call: TRBJ1-4; cdr3_nt: TGCGCCAGCTCAGCCAGGGGGTATAATGAAAAACTGTTTTTT; cdr3_aa: CASSARGYNEKLFF
clone_size: NA; d_call: NA; v_call: TRBV29-1; j_call: TRBJ1-3; cdr3_nt: TGCAGCGGCCTGGAGGGCTCTGGAAACACCATATATTTT; cdr3_aa: CSGLEGSGNTIYF
clone_size: NA; d_call: NA; v_call: TRBV6-5; j_call: TRBJ2-7; cdr3_nt: TGTGCCAGCCGCAGGGACACAAGCTACGAGCAGTACTTC; cdr3_aa: CASRRDTSYEQYF
clone_size: NA; d_call: TRBD2; v_call: TRBV25-1; j_call: TRBJ2-3; cdr3_nt: TGTGCCAGCAGTGGATTTGGCGGGGGGTTCACAGATACGCAGTATTTT; cdr3_aa: CASSGFGGGFTDTQYF
clone_size: NA; d_call: TRBD1; v_call: TRBV10-3; j_call: TRBJ2-7; cdr3_nt: TGTGCCATCGGGCTCAGGGACAGGGAACACGAGCAGTACTTC; cdr3_aa: CAIGLRDREHEQYF
clone_size: NA; d_call: TRBD1; v_call: TRBV25-1; j_call: TRBJ1-3; cdr3_nt: TGTGCCAGCAGGGGACAGGGTCGAGCTTCTGGAAACACCATATATTTT; cdr3_aa: CASRGQGRASGNTIYF
clone_size: NA; d_call: NA; v_call: TRBV27; j_call: TRBJ1-5; cdr3_nt: TGTGCCAGCATGGAGGCAGGCACGATGGATCAGCCCCAGCATTTT; cdr3_aa: CASMEAGTMDQPQHF
clone_size: NA; d_call: TRBD2; v_call: TRBV28; j_call: TRBJ2-7; cdr3_nt: TGTGCCAGCAGTGGATCCTCGACTAGCCTAAGGGAGCAGTACTTC; cdr3_aa: CASSGSSTSLREQYF